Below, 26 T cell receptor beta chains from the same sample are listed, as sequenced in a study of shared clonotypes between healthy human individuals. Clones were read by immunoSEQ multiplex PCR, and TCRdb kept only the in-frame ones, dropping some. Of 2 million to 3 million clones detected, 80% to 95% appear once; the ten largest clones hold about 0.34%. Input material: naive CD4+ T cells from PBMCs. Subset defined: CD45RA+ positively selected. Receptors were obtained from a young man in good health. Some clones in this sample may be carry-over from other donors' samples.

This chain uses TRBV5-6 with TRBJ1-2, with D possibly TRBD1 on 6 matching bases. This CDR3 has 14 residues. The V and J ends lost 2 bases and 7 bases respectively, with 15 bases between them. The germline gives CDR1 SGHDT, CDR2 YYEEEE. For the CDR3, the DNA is TGTGCCAGCAGCTTCGTATTTAGCAGGGGTGGCTACACCTTC. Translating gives CASSFVFSRGGYTF.

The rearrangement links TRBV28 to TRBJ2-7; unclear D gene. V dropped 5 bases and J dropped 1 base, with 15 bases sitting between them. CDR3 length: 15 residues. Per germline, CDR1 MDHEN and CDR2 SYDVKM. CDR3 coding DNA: TGTGCCAGCAGTCCCTTTATTAGGCGGTCCTACGAGCAGTACTTC. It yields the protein CASSPFIRRSYEQYF.

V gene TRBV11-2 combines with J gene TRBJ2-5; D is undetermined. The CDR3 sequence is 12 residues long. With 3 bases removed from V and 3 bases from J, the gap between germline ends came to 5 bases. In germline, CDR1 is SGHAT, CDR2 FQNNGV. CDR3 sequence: CASSFGEETQYF. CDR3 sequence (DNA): TGTGCCAGCAGCTTTGGTGAAGAGACCCAGTACTTC.

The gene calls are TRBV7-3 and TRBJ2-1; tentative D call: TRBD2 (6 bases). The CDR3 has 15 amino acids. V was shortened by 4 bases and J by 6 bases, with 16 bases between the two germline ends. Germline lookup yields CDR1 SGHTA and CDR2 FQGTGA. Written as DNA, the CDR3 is TGTGCCAGCAGCTCCTCGGGGAGGTGGTCCAATGAGCAGTTCTTC. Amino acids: CASSSSGRWSNEQFF.

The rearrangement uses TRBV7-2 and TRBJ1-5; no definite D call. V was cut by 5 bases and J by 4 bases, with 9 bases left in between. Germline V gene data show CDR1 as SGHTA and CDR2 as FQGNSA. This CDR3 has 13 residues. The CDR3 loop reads CASSPRANQPQHF. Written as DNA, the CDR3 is TGTGCCAGCAGCCCAAGGGCTAATCAGCCCCAGCATTTT. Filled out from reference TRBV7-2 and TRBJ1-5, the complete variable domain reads GAGVSQSPSNKVTEKGKDVELRCDPISGHTALYWYRQSLGQGLEFLIYFQGNSAPDKSGLPSDRFSAERTGGSVSTLTIQRTQQEDSAVYLCASSPRANQPQHFGDGTRLSIL.

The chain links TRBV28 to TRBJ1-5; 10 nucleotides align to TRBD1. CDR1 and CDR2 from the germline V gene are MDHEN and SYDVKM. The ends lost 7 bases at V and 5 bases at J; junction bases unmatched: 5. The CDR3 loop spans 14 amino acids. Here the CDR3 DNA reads TGTGCCAGCACGACAGGGGGCCCCCATCAGCCCCAGCATTTT. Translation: CASTTGGPHQPQHF. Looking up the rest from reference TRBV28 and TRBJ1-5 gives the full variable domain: DVKVTQSSRYLVKRTGEKVFLECVQDMDHENMFWYRQDPGLGLRLIYFSYDVKMKEKGDIPEGYSVSREKKERFSLILESASTNQTSMYLCASTTGGPHQPQHFGDGTRLSIL.

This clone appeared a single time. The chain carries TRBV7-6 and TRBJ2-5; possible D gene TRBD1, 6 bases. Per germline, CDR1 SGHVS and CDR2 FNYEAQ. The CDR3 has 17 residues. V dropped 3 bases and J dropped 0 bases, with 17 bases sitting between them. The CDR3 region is CASSLAVGPGDQETQYF. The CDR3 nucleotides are TGTGCCAGCAGCTTGGCTGTGGGCCCAGGGGACCAAGAGACCCAGTACTTC.

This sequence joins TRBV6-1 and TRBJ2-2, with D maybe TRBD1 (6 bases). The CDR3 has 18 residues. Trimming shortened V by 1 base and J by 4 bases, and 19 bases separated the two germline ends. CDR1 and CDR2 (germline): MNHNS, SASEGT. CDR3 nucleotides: TGTGCCAGCAGTGAAGGGAGTCGCAGGGGCGCGTCCACCGGGGAGCTGTTTTTT. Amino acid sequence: CASSEGSRRGASTGELFF.

CDR3 sequence: CASSQGTSGYYNEQFF. The CDR3, as DNA: TGCGCCAGCAGCCAAGGGACTAGCGGATACTACAATGAGCAGTTCTTC. V usage is TRBV4-1 and J usage is TRBJ2-1; 10 bases line up with TRBD2. The V gene's germline CDR1 is MGHRA and CDR2 YSYEKL. There are 16 residues in the CDR3. V shed 1 base and J 3 bases; nucleotides not matched to a gene: 3.

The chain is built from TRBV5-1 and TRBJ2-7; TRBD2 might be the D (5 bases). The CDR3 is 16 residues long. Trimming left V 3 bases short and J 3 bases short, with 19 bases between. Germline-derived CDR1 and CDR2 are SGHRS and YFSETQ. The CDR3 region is CASSYGGGFSGYEQYF. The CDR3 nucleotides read TGCGCCAGCAGCTACGGAGGCGGCTTCTCAGGCTACGAGCAGTACTTC. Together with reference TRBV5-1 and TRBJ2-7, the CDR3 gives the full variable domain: KAGVTQTPRYLIKTRGQQVTLSCSPISGHRSVSWYQQTPGQGLQFLFEYFSETQRNKGNFPGRFSGRQFSNSRSEMNVSTLELGDSALYLCASSYGGGFSGYEQYFGPGTRLTVT.

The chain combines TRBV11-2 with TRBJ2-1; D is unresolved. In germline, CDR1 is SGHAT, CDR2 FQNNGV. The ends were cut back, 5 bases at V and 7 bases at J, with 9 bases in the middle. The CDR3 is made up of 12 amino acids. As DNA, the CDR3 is TGTGCCAGCAGCCAAGACCGGAATGAGCAGTTCTTC. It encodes CASSQDRNEQFF. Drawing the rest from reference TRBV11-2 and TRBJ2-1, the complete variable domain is EAGVAQSPRYKIIEKRQSVAFWCNPISGHATLYWYQQILGQGPKLLIQFQNNGVVDDSQLPKDRFSAERLKGVDSTLKIQPAKLEDSAVYLCASSQDRNEQFFGPGTRLTVL.

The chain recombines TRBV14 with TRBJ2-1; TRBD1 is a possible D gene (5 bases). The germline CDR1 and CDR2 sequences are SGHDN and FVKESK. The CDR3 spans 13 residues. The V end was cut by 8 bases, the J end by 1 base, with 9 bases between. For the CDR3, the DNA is TGTGCCAGCGGGGCGGCTTCCTACAATGAGCAGTTCTTC. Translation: CASGAASYNEQFF.

The CDR3 region has the DNA TGTGCCAGCAGAGGACAGGGCCCTCTCCGTAATGAAAAACTGTTTTTT. Amino acid sequence: CASRGQGPLRNEKLFF. J is TRBJ1-4 and V is TRBV7-9; 8 bases agree with TRBD1. CDR3 size: 16 residues. In germline, CDR1 is SEHNR, CDR2 FQNEAQ (reference sequence). Germline trimming cut 6 bases from V and 4 bases from J; bases unmatched to any gene: 10.

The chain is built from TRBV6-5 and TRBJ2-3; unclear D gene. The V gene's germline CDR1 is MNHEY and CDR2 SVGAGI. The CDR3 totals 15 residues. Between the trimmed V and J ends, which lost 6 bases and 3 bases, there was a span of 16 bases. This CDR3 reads CASRGNSLTTDTQYF. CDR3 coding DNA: TGTGCCAGCAGAGGGAACTCCCTAACGACAGATACGCAGTATTTT.

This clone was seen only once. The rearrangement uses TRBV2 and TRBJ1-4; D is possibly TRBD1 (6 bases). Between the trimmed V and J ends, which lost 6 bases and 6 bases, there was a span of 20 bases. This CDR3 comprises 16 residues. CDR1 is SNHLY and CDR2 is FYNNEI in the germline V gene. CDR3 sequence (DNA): TGTGCCAGCAGACGAATACAGGGTGAGGGCCATGAAAAACTGTTTTTT. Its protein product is CASRRIQGEGHEKLFF. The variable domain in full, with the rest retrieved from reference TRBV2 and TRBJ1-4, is EPEVTQTPSHQVTQMGQEVILRCVPISNHLYFYWYRQILGQKVEFLVSFYNNEISEKSEIFDDQFSVERPDGSNFTLKIRSTKLEDSAMYFCASRRIQGEGHEKLFFGSGTQLSVL.

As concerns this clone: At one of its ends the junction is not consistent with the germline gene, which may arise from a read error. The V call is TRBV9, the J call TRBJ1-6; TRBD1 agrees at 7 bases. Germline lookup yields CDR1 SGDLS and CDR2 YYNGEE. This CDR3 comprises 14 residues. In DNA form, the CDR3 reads TGTGCCAGCAGCGTAACGGGACAGAATTCACCCCCCCACTTT. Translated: CASSVTGQNSPPHF.

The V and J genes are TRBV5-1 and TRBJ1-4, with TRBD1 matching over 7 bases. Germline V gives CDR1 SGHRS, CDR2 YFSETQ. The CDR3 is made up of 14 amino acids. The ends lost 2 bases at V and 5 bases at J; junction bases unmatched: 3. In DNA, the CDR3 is TGCGCCAGCAGCTTAAACAGGGGAAATGAAAAACTGTTTTTT. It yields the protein CASSLNRGNEKLFF.

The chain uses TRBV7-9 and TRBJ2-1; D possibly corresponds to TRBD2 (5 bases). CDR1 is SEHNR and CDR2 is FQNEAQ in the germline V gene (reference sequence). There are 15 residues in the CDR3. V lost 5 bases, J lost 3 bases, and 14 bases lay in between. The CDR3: CASSQRATSYNEQFF. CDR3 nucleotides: TGTGCCAGCAGCCAAAGGGCCACTAGCTACAATGAGCAGTTCTTC.

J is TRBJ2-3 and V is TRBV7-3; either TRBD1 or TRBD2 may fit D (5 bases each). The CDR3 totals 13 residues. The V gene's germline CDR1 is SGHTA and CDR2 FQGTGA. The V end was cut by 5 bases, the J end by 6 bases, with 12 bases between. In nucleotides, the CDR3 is TGTGCCAGCAGCCCCGGGGCGGCGGATACGCAGTATTTT. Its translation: CASSPGAADTQYF.

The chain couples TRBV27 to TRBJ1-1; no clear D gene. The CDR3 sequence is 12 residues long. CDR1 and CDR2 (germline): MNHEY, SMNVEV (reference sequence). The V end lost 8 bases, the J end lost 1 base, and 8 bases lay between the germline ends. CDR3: CASGRRNTEAFF. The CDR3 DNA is TGTGCCAGCGGCCGACGGAACACTGAAGCTTTCTTT.

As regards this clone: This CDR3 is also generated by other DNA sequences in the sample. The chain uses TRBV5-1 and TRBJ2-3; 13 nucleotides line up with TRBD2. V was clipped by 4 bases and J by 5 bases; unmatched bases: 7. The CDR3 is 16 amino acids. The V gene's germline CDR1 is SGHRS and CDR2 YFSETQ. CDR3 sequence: CASSLTSGGLGDTQYF. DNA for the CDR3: TGCGCCAGCAGCCTGACTAGCGGGGGGCTCGGAGATACGCAGTATTTT. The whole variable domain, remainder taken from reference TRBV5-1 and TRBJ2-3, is KAGVTQTPRYLIKTRGQQVTLSCSPISGHRSVSWYQQTPGQGLQFLFEYFSETQRNKGNFPGRFSGRQFSNSRSEMNVSTLELGDSALYLCASSLTSGGLGDTQYFGPGTRLTVL.

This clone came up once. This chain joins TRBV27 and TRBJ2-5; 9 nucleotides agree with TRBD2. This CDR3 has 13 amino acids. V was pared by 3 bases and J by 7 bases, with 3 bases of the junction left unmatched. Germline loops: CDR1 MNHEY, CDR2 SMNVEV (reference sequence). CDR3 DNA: TGTGCCAGCAGTTTCCTAGCGGGACCGACCCAGTACTTC. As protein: CASSFLAGPTQYF.

The CDR3 bases are TGTGCCAGCAGCTCAGGGGTCCTGGGCACCGGGGAGCTGTTTTTT. Amino acids: CASSSGVLGTGELFF. This sequence joins TRBV11-1 and TRBJ2-2; D perhaps matches TRBD1 (6 bases). The CDR3 is made up of 15 amino acids. Germline V CDR1 and CDR2: SGHAT, FQDESV (reference sequence). The V gene lost 4 bases and the J gene lost 4 bases, with 13 bases spanning the gap. Combining the CDR3 with reference TRBV11-1 and TRBJ2-2 gives the whole variable domain EAEVAQSPRYKITEKSQAVAFWCDPISGHATLYWYRQILGQGPELLVQFQDESVVDDSQLPKDRFSAERLKGVDSTLKIQPAELGDSAMYLCASSSGVLGTGELFFGEGSRLTVL.

CDR3 sequence: CASSLGSVSPISTDTQYF. CDR3 DNA: TGCGCCAGCAGCCTCGGATCAGTATCCCCAATAAGCACAGATACGCAGTATTTT. The gene calls are TRBV5-1 and TRBJ2-3; D ambiguous. The CDR3 has 18 amino acids. Trimming stripped 4 bases from V and 0 bases from J, with 21 bases between. Germline assignment: CDR1 SGHRS and CDR2 YFSETQ.

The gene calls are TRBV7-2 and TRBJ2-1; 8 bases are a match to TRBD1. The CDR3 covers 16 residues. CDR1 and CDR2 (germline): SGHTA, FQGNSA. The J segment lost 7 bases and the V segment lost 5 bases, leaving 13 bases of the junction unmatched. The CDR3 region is CASSTPRGRVRNEQFF. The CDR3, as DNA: TGTGCCAGCAGCACACCCAGGGGGCGGGTTAGGAATGAGCAGTTCTTC.

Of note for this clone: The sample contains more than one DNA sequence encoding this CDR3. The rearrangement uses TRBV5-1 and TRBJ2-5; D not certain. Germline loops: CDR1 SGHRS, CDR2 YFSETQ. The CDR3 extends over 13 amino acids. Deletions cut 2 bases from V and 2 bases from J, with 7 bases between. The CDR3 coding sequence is TGCGCCAGCAGCTTTCAGGTACAAGAGACCCAGTACTTC. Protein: CASSFQVQETQYF.